Listed here are 24 T cell receptor beta chains from one sample, sequenced in a study of beta chain features in type 1 diabetes. cDNA synthesis used the whole RNA isolate, giving expressed TCRB sequences. Using immunoSEQ multiplex PCR, the repertoire was profiled, and TCRdb retains in-frame clones only, with some absent. The data show hundreds of thousands of clones, 15% to 19% seen once. The source material was naive CD4+ T cells from blood. These receptors were taken from a man younger than 30 in good health.

This clone came up a few times. This chain links TRBV18 with TRBJ2-7; D perhaps matches TRBD1 (6 bases). The CDR3 is 15 amino acids. Germline CDR1 is KGHSH and CDR2 is LQKENI. Trimming removed 3 bases from V and 0 bases from J, with 12 bases in between. The CDR3 region has the DNA TGTGCCAGCTCACCCGGACAGTCCTTCTCCTACGAGCAGTACTTC. This gives the protein CASSPGQSFSYEQYF.

This clone has more than one count but fewer than ten. The chain combines TRBV27 with TRBJ1-5, with 7 bases matching TRBD1. Germline lookup yields CDR1 MNHEY and CDR2 SMNVEV (reference sequence). The CDR3 runs 13 residues. V lost 7 bases, J lost 5 bases, and 5 bases stayed unmatched. For the CDR3, the DNA is TGTGCCAGCACACAGGGGCCCCATCAGCCCCAGCATTTT. This translates into CASTQGPHQPQHF.

The V gene is TRBV30, the J gene TRBJ2-1, with D unclear. The V end was cut by 0 bases, the J end by 3 bases, with 18 bases between. The CDR3 contains 17 residues. Germline values: CDR1 GTSNPN, CDR2 SVGIG (reference sequence). Here the CDR3 DNA reads TGTGCCTGGAGTGTTATCCCACACTTAGACGACTACAATGAGCAGTTCTTC. Its protein is CAWSVIPHLDDYNEQFF.

This sequence joins TRBV30 and TRBJ1-1; D gene ambiguous. CDR3 length: 13 residues. The V end was cut by 2 bases, the J end by 0 bases, with 7 bases between. Germline V CDR1 and CDR2: GTSNPN, SVGIG (reference sequence). The CDR3 is CAWSTVMNTEAFF. For the CDR3, the DNA is TGTGCCTGGAGTACAGTAATGAACACTGAAGCTTTCTTT.

This clone was seen a few times. This chain connects TRBV7-8 to TRBJ2-2; TRBD1 matches 9 bases. CDR1 SGHVS and CDR2 FQNEAQ come from the germline V gene. J was trimmed by 5 bases and V by 1 base; bases with no gene match: 2. This CDR3 region has 15 residues. The CDR3 coding sequence is TGTGCCAGCAGCTTAGGGGACAGGGTAACCGGGGAGCTGTTTTTT. It encodes CASSLGDRVTGELFF. Filled out from reference TRBV7-8 and TRBJ2-2, the complete variable domain reads GAGVSQSPRYKVAKRGQDVALRCDPISGHVSLFWYQQALGQGPEFLTYFQNEAQLDKSGLPSDRFFAERPEGSVSTLKIQRTQQEDSAVYLCASSLGDRVTGELFFGEGSRLTVL.

The V call is TRBV12-5, the J call TRBJ1-2; TRBD1 matches 10 bases. V lost 0 bases and J lost 2; bases outside the gene matches: 12. This CDR3 has 19 residues. Germline lookup yields CDR1 LGHNT and CDR2 FRNRAP. The CDR3 here is CASGLVPGVRDRGNYGYTF. The CDR3 coding sequence is TGTGCTAGTGGTTTGGTACCCGGGGTTCGGGACAGGGGCAACTATGGCTACACCTTC.

Notes on this clone: Other DNA variants within this sample encode the same CDR3. The V gene is TRBV18, the J gene TRBJ2-1, with D hard to call. This CDR3 spans 11 amino acids. V was clipped by 3 bases and J by 7 bases, with 4 bases between them. CDR1 is KGHSH, CDR2 LQKENI, per germline. CDR3 loop: CASSPYNEQFF. In nucleotides, the CDR3 is TGTGCCAGCTCACCTTATAATGAGCAGTTCTTC.

The J gene is TRBJ2-5, the V gene TRBV7-2; the match to TRBD2 covers 14 bases. CDR1 and CDR2 from the germline V gene are SGHTA and FQGNSA. V shed 5 bases, J shed 1 base, and the junction held 3 bases outside the gene matches. The CDR3 has 16 residues. The chain's CDR3 is CASSQTSGRAQETQYF. The CDR3, as DNA: TGTGCCAGCAGCCAGACTAGCGGGAGGGCCCAAGAGACCCAGTACTTC.

The V gene is TRBV7-9, the J gene TRBJ2-7; D is undetermined. CDR3 length: 13 residues. Germline V gene sequence: CDR1 SEHNR, CDR2 FQNEAQ (reference sequence). V lost 1 base and J 2 bases, leaving 6 bases between the germline ends. CDR3 in amino acids: CASSLEGTYEQYF. In nucleotides, the CDR3 is TGTGCCAGCAGCTTAGAGGGAACCTACGAGCAGTACTTC.

The V call is TRBV15, the J call TRBJ1-1, with 7 nucleotides matching TRBD1. This CDR3 is 15 amino acids long. V trimming: 5 bases; J trimming: 1 base; junction bases outside the gene matches: 7. Germline-derived CDR1 and CDR2 are LNHNV and YYDKDF (reference sequence). The CDR3 sequence is CATSPNRDRNTEAFF. The CDR3 nucleotides read TGTGCCACCAGCCCAAACCGGGACAGGAACACTGAAGCTTTCTTT.

The genes are TRBV15 and TRBJ1-4, with no clear D. Germline-derived CDR1 and CDR2 are LNHNV and YYDKDF (reference sequence). With 1 base removed from V and 4 bases from J, the gap between germline ends came to 7 bases. This CDR3 is 14 amino acids long. The CDR3 spells CATSRVSVNEKLFF. The CDR3 DNA reads as TGTGCCACCAGCAGAGTCTCAGTTAATGAAAAACTGTTTTTT. The whole variable domain, remainder taken from reference TRBV15 and TRBJ1-4, is DAMVIQNPRYQVTQFGKPVTLSCSQTLNHNVMYWYQQKSSQAPKLLFHYYDKDFNNEADTPDNFQSRRPNTSFCFLDIRSPGLGDTAMYLCATSRVSVNEKLFFGSGTQLSVL.

The genes are TRBV27 and TRBJ2-5; 11 bases are a match to TRBD2. V lost 4 bases to trimming and J lost 3 bases; unmatched junction nucleotides: 4. Germline V gives CDR1 MNHEY, CDR2 SMNVEV (reference sequence). The CDR3 is 15 amino acids. The CDR3 reads CASSSPGLAEETQYF. Here the CDR3 DNA reads TGTGCCAGCAGTTCCCCGGGACTAGCGGAAGAGACCCAGTACTTC.

This clone occurred once. The chain recombines TRBV7-2 with TRBJ1-5, with a possible D match to TRBD1 (5 bases). V lost 1 base and J lost 4, with 8 bases in between. Looked up from germline, CDR1 is SGHTA and CDR2 is FQGNSA. The CDR3 is made up of 14 amino acids. CDR3 DNA: TGTGCCAGCAGCTTAGTGACAGCTAATCAGCCCCAGCATTTT. Amino acid sequence: CASSLVTANQPQHF.

V gene TRBV9 combines with J gene TRBJ1-6, with D tentatively TRBD1 (5 bases). Trimming removed 6 bases from V and 5 bases from J, with 12 bases in between. From germline, CDR1 is SGDLS and CDR2 YYNGEE. The CDR3 runs 14 residues. In nucleotides, the CDR3 is TGTGCCAGCACCAAGGGGAACGATAATTCACCCCTCCACTTT. As protein: CASTKGNDNSPLHF.

This chain uses TRBV5-8 with TRBJ2-7; the match to TRBD1 covers 9 bases. The CDR3 is made up of 15 amino acids. V shed 2 bases and J 1 base; nucleotides not matched to a gene: 4. Germline values: CDR1 SGHTS, CDR2 YDEGEE. Written as DNA, the CDR3 is TGTGCCAGCAGCTTAGGAGGGACAGGGTCCTACGAGCAGTACTTC. Translated: CASSLGGTGSYEQYF.

The chain is built from TRBV6-5 and TRBJ2-7; possibly TRBD2 for D (6 bases). Germline-derived CDR1 and CDR2 are MNHEY and SVGAGI. This CDR3 has 14 residues. V gave up 6 bases and J gave up 5 bases, with 17 bases separating them. The CDR3 DNA sequence: TGTGCCAGCAGCCACCCAGGACGGGGGAACGAGCAGTACTTC. It specifies CASSHPGRGNEQYF.

The rearrangement joins TRBV6-5 to TRBJ1-2; D remains unclear. Germline V gene lookup returns CDR1 MNHEY and CDR2 SVGAGI. V shed 4 bases and J shed 7 bases, with 10 bases lying between them. The CDR3 has 12 amino acids. The CDR3 reads CASSSGSGGYTF. The CDR3 bases are TGTGCCAGCAGTTCGGGCTCTGGTGGCTACACCTTC.

V is TRBV4-3 and J is TRBJ2-7; 10 bases map to TRBD2. CDR3 length: 18 residues. The germline CDR1 and CDR2 sequences are LGHNA and YSLEER. V was clipped by 0 bases and J by 4 bases; unmatched bases: 12. CDR3 coding DNA: TGCGCCAGCAGCCAAGAAGGGATTGGTGCTAGCGGGAGTTACGAGCAGTACTTC. Translating it yields CASSQEGIGASGSYEQYF.

The chain combines TRBV29-1 with TRBJ1-2, with D unclear. The V end lost 5 bases, the J end lost 2 bases, and 9 bases lay between the germline ends. CDR1 and CDR2 from the germline V gene are SQVTM and ANQGSEA. The CDR3 covers 12 residues. CDR3 amino acids: CSVKTENYGYTF. The CDR3 bases are TGCAGCGTTAAGACGGAGAACTATGGCTACACCTTC.

The V and J genes are TRBV28 and TRBJ2-7, with a possible D match to TRBD1 (6 bases). CDR1 is MDHEN, CDR2 SYDVKM, per germline. V was cut by 2 bases and J by 2 bases, with 7 bases left in between. The CDR3 sequence is 13 residues long. The CDR3 sequence: CASSLTGPYEQYF. The DNA of the CDR3 is TGTGCCAGCAGTTTAACAGGGCCCTACGAGCAGTACTTC.

V gene TRBV19 combines with J gene TRBJ2-5; TRBD1 aligns across 8 bases. Germline-derived CDR1 and CDR2 are LNHDA and SQIVND (reference sequence). The V gene end was trimmed by 5 bases and the J gene end by 6 bases; junction bases not matched to a gene: 8. CDR3 length: 14 amino acids. Here the CDR3 reads CASSPTGTGKTQYF. The DNA of the CDR3 is TGTGCCAGTAGTCCGACCGGGACAGGAAAGACCCAGTACTTC.

This clone was observed a handful of times. This chain uses TRBV4-2 with TRBJ1-1; 7 nucleotides match TRBD1. Germline V lookup: CDR1 LGHNA, CDR2 YNFKEQ. The CDR3 has 14 residues. J lost 3 bases, V lost 4 bases, and 5 bases had no gene match. CDR3 protein: CASSPQGVDTEAFF. CDR3 DNA sequence: TGTGCCAGCAGCCCCCAGGGGGTCGACACTGAAGCTTTCTTT.

In this sample, this clone turned up a few times. The rearrangement links TRBV5-1 to TRBJ2-1; D unresolved. The CDR3 spans 14 residues. Germline loops: CDR1 SGHRS, CDR2 YFSETQ. V gave up 5 bases and J gave up 0 bases, with 9 bases separating them. The CDR3 coding sequence is TGCGCCAGCAGAGAAGTCAGCTCCTACAATGAGCAGTTCTTC. Translating gives CASREVSSYNEQFF.

The V call is TRBV28, the J call TRBJ1-5; no clear D gene. This CDR3 has 18 residues. Looked up from germline, CDR1 is MDHEN and CDR2 is SYDVKM. The V end lost 3 bases, the J end lost 5 bases, and 23 bases lay between the germline ends. The CDR3 loop is CASSFPTKASIQYQPQHF. The CDR3 nucleotides are TGTGCCAGCAGTTTCCCGACGAAGGCTTCTATCCAGTATCAGCCCCAGCATTTT.